The rows below give T cell receptor beta chains drawn from one sample of a study of OX40 agonist ivuxolimab in advanced cancers. Repertoires were generated with immunoSEQ multiplex PCR, while TCRdb's copy carries only in-frame clones and drops some. The sample includes about 72,000 clones, 85% to 90% of them seen just once. This specimen consisted of CD4+ or CD8+ T cells sorted from blood, obtained in a trial of the OX40 agonist ivuxolimab. The source is an adult with an advanced solid tumor such as melanoma, head and neck, liver or kidney cancer. The CDR3 runs from the conserved cysteine through the conserved F or W. D genes are given only for firm matches. Expanded clones are given a class, and other clones once, few, many or no size at all.

TRBJ2-2	.	TRBV7-2	.	TGTGCCAGCAGCTTAACCCTACTCGGGTCCACCGGGGAGCTGTTTTTT	CASSLTLLGSTGELFF
TRBJ2-5	.	TRBV5-1	TRBD2	TGCGCCAGCAGCCGGACTAGCGGGAGCGGAGAGACCCAGTACTTC	CASSRTSGSGETQYF
TRBJ2-2	.	TRBV30	TRBD2	TGTGCCAGCCGGGACTATGGTACCGGGGAGCTGTTTTTT	CASRDYGTGELFF
TRBJ2-1	.	TRBV10-3	TRBD2	TGTGCCATCGGGACTAGCGGACTATCCTCCTACAATGAGCAGTTCTTC	CAIGTSGLSSYNEQFF
TRBJ2-5	.	TRBV21-1	.	TGTGCCAGCAGCCCAGGGACTAGCGGGGGGGTCTACCAAGAGACCCAGTACTTC	CASSPGTSGGVYQETQYF
TRBJ2-5	few	TRBV2	.	TGTGCCAGCAGCGCGGGAATGACTGCGGAGACCCAGTACTTC	CASSAGMTAETQYF
TRBJ2-1	once	TRBV5-1	.	TGCGCCAGCAGCTTGGTAGCCGGGAGCTCCTACAATGAGCAGTTCTTC	CASSLVAGSSYNEQFF
TRBJ1-2	.	TRBV19	.	TGTGCCAGTAGTACCCCCCGGGACACTAACTATGGCTACACCTTC	CASSTPRDTNYGYTF
TRBJ2-7	.	TRBV6-1	.	TGTGCCAGCAGCCTCGCGGCAGCTTCCCTCTACGAGCAGTACTTC	CASSLAAASLYEQYF
TRBJ1-1	.	TRBV6-5	TRBD1	TGTGCCAGCAGTTACGGGGGACAGGGCTCTTTCTTT	CASSYGGQGSFF
TRBJ2-7	.	TRBV19	TRBD2	TGTGCCACCGCAACCTTCACTAGCGGGACGTCCTACGAGCAGTACTTC	CATATFTSGTSYEQYF
TRBJ1-5	few	TRBV5-1	.	TGCGCCAGCAGCCCGGGTCTAGAGAATCAGCCCCAGCATTTT	CASSPGLENQPQHF
TRBJ2-3	.	TRBV5-6	TRBD1	TGTGCCAGCAGCTTGTGGGCAGGGGGCACGAATACGCAGTATTTT	CASSLWAGGTNTQYF
TRBJ2-7	.	TRBV5-1	TRBD2	TGCGCCAGCAGCTCCCGGGGGGGCCGCTCCTACGAGCAGTACTTC	CASSSRGGRSYEQYF
TRBJ1-1	few	TRBV30	.	TGTGCCTGGAGTCGTCGGACGAATCCCCGTAGAGCTTTCTTT	CAWSRRTNPRRAFF
TRBJ1-1	.	TRBV9	.	TGTGCCAGCAGTAAGACAGTTGGCACTGAAGCTTTCTTT	CASSKTVGTEAFF
TRBJ2-1	.	TRBV7-2	.	TGTGCCAGCAGCTCCTATACGCCACTAGACAATGAGCAGTTCTTC	CASSSYTPLDNEQFF
TRBJ1-5	.	TRBV19	TRBD1	TGTGCCAGTAGAAGGACAGGGGGCAATGGTCAGCCCCAGCATTTT	CASRRTGGNGQPQHF
TRBJ1-2	.	TRBV19	TRBD1	TGTGCCAGTAGTAAGGACAGGGGACGGTACTATGGCTACACCTTC	CASSKDRGRYYGYTF
TRBJ1-5	.	TRBV15	TRBD1	TGTGCCACCACCACAGGGGAGCCCAATCAGCCCCAGCATTTT	CATTTGEPNQPQHF
TRBJ1-6	.	TRBV6-1	.	TGTGCCAGCACCCTCGACAGTTCTAATAATTCACCCCTCCACTTT	CASTLDSSNNSPLHF
TRBJ1-5	.	TRBV30	.	TGTGCCTGGAATTTTGGAGGGGGGGATCAGCCCCAGCATTTT	CAWNFGGGDQPQHF
TRBJ1-2	few	TRBV27	TRBD1	TGTGCCAGCAGTTGGGGTCCGGGACAGCGGCCGGGGCACTATGGCTACACCTTC	CASSWGPGQRPGHYGYTF
TRBJ1-2	.	TRBV6-6	.	TGTGCCAGCAGCATAGGGGGAGGTATCGCGTATGGCTACACCTTC	CASSIGGGIAYGYTF
TRBJ2-1	.	TRBV30	TRBD2	TGTGCCTGGAGTCTTATAGCGGGAGGCGGGGCGCAGTTCTTC	CAWSLIAGGGAQFF
TRBJ1-3	.	TRBV7-2	TRBD1	TGTGCCAGCAGCTTAGACGCGACAGGGGTAGACACCATATATTTT	CASSLDATGVDTIYF
TRBJ2-7	.	TRBV28	.	TGTGCCAGCAGCGATTCGAGTTCCTACGAGCAGTACTTC	CASSDSSSYEQYF
TRBJ2-3	.	TRBV7-6	TRBD2	TGTGCCAGCAGCTTTGCCGGGACTAGCGGGAGTTATACGCAGTATTTT	CASSFAGTSGSYTQYF
TRBJ2-2	.	TRBV19	.	TGTGCCAGTAGTATTTTCCGCAGGGGAACCGGGGAGCTGTTTTTT	CASSIFRRGTGELFF
TRBJ2-7	once	TRBV11-2	TRBD1	TGTGCCAGCAGCTCCGGACAGGGCTCCTACGAGCAGTACTTC	CASSSGQGSYEQYF
TRBJ2-4	.	TRBV28	.	TGTGCCAGCAGTTTATGGGGTAGGGGTGAGGTCATTCAGTACTTC	CASSLWGRGEVIQYF
TRBJ1-4	.	TRBV4-1	.	TGCGCCAGCAGCCAAGATCTGAGGACCTACGATGACGTGCAAAAACTGTTTTTT	CASSQDLRTYDDVQKLFF
TRBJ2-3	few	TRBV7-3	.	TGTGCCAGCAGCTTAGTTTCTAGCGACGATACGCAGTATTTT	CASSLVSSDDTQYF
TRBJ1-6	.	TRBV6-5	.	TGTGCCAGCACAGCAGGGAATTCACCCCTCCACTTT	CASTAGNSPLHF
TRBJ2-7	.	TRBV27	.	TGTGCCAGCAGTTTACTGGACAGTTCCTACGAGCAGTACTTC	CASSLLDSSYEQYF
TRBJ2-2	.	TRBV28	TRBD2	TGTGCCAGCAGTTCTCCCCTGGGGCTAGCGGGGAACGCCGGGGAGCTGTTTTTT	CASSSPLGLAGNAGELFF
TRBJ1-5	.	TRBV6-1	.	TGTGCCAGCAGTGTCCGCGGGGCCAGAAGCAATCAGCCCCAGCATTTT	CASSVRGARSNQPQHF
TRBJ2-7	once	TRBV2	TRBD2	TGTGCCAGCTCTGTATCGGGACTAGCGGGATACGAGCAGTACTTC	CASSVSGLAGYEQYF
TRBJ2-3	.	TRBV4-3	TRBD2	TGCGCCAGCAGCCAGGGCGGGGGTTACACAGATACGCAGTATTTT	CASSQGGGYTDTQYF
TRBJ1-5	.	TRBV6-5	.	TGTGCCAGCAGGCAAGTTGAAAGTCAGCCCCAGCATTTT	CASRQVESQPQHF
TRBJ1-5	.	TRBV27	.	TGTGCCAGCAGTATCGAGGGGTATAGCAATCAGCCCCAGCATTTT	CASSIEGYSNQPQHF
TRBJ1-2	.	TRBV7-9	.	TGTGCCAGCAGCTGGACCGGGACCGTTACCTATGGCTACACCTTC	CASSWTGTVTYGYTF
TRBJ2-2	.	TRBV18	TRBD2	TGTGCCAGCTCACCAGGGGGGACTAGCGGCACCGGGGAGCTGTTTTTT	CASSPGGTSGTGELFF
TRBJ1-2	.	TRBV11-2	.	TGTGCCAGCAGCTTCGGACAGTCTAACTATGGCTACACCTTC	CASSFGQSNYGYTF
TRBJ2-1	.	TRBV30	TRBD2	TGTGCCTGGACCCCAGCGGGACCTTGGAATGAGCAGTTCTTC	CAWTPAGPWNEQFF
TRBJ2-7	.	TRBV6-5	TRBD2	TGTGCCAGCAGCCACCCTATGGGAGGGCTCTACGAGCAGTACTTC	CASSHPMGGLYEQYF
TRBJ2-3	once	TRBV28	TRBD2	TGTGCCAGCAGTACTAGCGGGAGTACAGATACGCAGTATTTT	CASSTSGSTDTQYF